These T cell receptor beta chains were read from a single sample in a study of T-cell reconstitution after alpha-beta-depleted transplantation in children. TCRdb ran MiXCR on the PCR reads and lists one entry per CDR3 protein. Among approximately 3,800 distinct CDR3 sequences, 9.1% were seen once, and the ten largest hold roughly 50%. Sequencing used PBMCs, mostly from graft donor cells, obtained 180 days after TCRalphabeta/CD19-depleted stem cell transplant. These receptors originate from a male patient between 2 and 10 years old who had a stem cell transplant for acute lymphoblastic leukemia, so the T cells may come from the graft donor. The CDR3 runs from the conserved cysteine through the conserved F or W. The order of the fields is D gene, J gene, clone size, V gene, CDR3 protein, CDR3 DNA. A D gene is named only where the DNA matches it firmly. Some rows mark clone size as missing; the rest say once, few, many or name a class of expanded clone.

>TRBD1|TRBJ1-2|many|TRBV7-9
CASRRDFAGTGVQYGYTF
TGTGCCAGCAGACGCGATTTCGCCGGGACAGGGGTTCAGTATGGCTACACCTTC
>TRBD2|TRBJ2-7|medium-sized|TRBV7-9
CASSLEAGGPYEQYF
TGTGCCAGCAGCTTAGAAGCGGGAGGGCCCTACGAGCAGTACTTC
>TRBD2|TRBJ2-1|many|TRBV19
CASSQGRALRNEQFF
TGTGCCAGTAGTCAAGGGAGGGCCCTCCGGAATGAGCAGTTCTTC
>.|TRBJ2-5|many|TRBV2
CASSEGSRSRETQYF
TGTGCCAGCAGTGAAGGCAGTCGTTCCCGCGAGACCCAGTACTTC
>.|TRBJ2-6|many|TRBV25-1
CASSESPDSGANVLTF
TGTGCCAGCAGTGAGTCACCGGACTCTGGGGCCAACGTCCTGACTTTC
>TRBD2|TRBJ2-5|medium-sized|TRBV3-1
CASSPGLAGGGQETQYF
TGTGCCAGCAGCCCCGGACTAGCGGGAGGTGGTCAAGAGACCCAGTACTTC
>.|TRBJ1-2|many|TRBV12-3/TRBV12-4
CASSLTGGDYGYTF
TGTGCCAGCAGTTTAACCGGGGGTGACTATGGCTACACCTTC
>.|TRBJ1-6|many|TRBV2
CASSLDSYNSPLHF
TGTGCCAGCAGTCTAGACTCCTATAATTCACCCCTCCACTTT
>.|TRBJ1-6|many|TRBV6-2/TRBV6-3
CASGGWLDDSPLHF
TGTGCCAGCGGGGGGTGGCTAGACGATTCACCCCTCCACTTT
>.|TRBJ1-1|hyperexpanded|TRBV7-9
CASSLGNGNTEAFF
TGTGCCAGCAGCTTGGGAAATGGGAACACTGAAGCTTTCTTT
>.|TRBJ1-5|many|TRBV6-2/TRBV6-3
CASSYPSRGNQPQHF
TGTGCCAGCAGTTACCCCTCGAGGGGCAATCAGCCCCAGCATTTT
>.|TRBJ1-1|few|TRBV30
CACQGYTEAFF
TGTGCCTGCCAGGGTTACACTGAAGCTTTCTTT
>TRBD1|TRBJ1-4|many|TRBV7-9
CASSPPGQGEDEKLFF
TGTGCCAGCAGCCCCCCGGGACAGGGGGAGGACGAAAAACTGTTTTTT
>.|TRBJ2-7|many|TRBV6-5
CASRRTGGVEAYEQYF
TGTGCCAGCAGACGCACTGGGGGCGTAGAGGCCTACGAGCAGTACTTC
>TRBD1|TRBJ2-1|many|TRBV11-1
CASSLDKGTGAYEQFF
TGTGCCAGCAGCTTAGATAAGGGGACAGGGGCCTATGAGCAGTTCTTC
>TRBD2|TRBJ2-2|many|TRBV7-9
CASLLEVAGNTGELFF
TGTGCCAGCCTCCTAGAGGTAGCGGGAAACACCGGGGAGCTGTTTTTT
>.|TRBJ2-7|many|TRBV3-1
CASSLLTGDSSYEQYF
TGTGCCAGCAGCCTCCTGACGGGGGACAGCTCCTACGAGCAGTACTTC
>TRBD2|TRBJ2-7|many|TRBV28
CASSLPGGEQYF
TGTGCCAGCAGTTTGCCGGGGGGCGAGCAGTACTTC
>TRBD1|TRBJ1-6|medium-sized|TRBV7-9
CASSRQGGNSPLHF
TGTGCCAGCAGCAGACAGGGGGGGAATTCACCCCTCCACTTT
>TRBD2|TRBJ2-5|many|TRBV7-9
CASSLTGTRQETQYF
TGTGCCAGCAGCTTGACCGGGACTAGACAAGAGACCCAGTACTTC
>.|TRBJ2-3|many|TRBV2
CASGGLYTDTQYF
TGTGCCAGCGGAGGACTTTACACAGATACGCAGTATTTT
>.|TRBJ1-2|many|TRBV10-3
CAISVNYGYTF
TGTGCCATCAGTGTAAACTATGGCTACACCTTC
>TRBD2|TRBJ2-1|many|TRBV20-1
CSASRGTSGRAKQFF
TGCAGTGCGAGCCGGGGGACTAGCGGGAGGGCAAAGCAGTTCTTC
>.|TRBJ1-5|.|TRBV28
CASSTAGGGFGQPQHF
TGTGCCAGCAGCACCGCCGGAGGTGGGTTTGGTCAGCCCCAGCATTTT
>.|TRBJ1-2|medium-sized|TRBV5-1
CASSLGGRANYGYTF
TGCGCCAGCAGCTTGGGGGGCAGAGCTAACTATGGCTACACCTTC
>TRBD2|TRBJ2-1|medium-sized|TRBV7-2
CASSLREGFLTYNEQFF
TGTGCCAGCAGCTTAAGGGAGGGGTTCCTTACCTACAATGAGCAGTTCTTC
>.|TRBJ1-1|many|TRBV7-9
CASSLAGLNTEAFF
TGTGCCAGCAGCTTAGCCGGGCTGAACACTGAAGCTTTCTTT
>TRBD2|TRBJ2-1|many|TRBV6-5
CASSFFGLAGGQENEQFF
TGTGCCAGCTCATTTTTCGGACTAGCGGGAGGGCAGGAAAATGAGCAGTTCTTC
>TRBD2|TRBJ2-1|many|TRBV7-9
CASSFSGSYNEQFF
TGTGCCAGCAGCTTTAGCGGGAGCTACAATGAGCAGTTCTTC
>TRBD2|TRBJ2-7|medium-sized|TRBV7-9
CASTRFAAGLRTYEQYF
TGTGCCAGCACCCGATTCGCCGCGGGACTACGAACCTACGAGCAGTACTTC
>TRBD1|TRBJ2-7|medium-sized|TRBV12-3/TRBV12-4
CASSLTGGWYEQYF
TGTGCCAGCAGTTTGACAGGGGGCTGGTACGAGCAGTACTTC
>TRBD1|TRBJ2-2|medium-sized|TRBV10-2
CASREDRADTGELFF
TGCGCCAGCAGGGAGGACAGGGCAGACACCGGGGAGCTGTTTTTT
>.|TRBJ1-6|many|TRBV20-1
CSARIQGHNSPLHF
TGCAGTGCTAGAATACAGGGACATAATTCACCCCTCCACTTT
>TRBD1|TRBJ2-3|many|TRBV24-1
CATEARDRGGTDTQYF
TGTGCCACCGAGGCCAGAGACAGGGGAGGCACAGATACGCAGTATTTT
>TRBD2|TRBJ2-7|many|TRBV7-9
CASQQGTSTSEQYF
TGTGCCAGCCAGCAAGGGACTAGCACCTCCGAGCAGTACTTC
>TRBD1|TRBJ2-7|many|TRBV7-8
CASSLALIGTGREQYF
TGTGCCAGCAGCTTAGCCCTCATCGGGACAGGAAGAGAGCAGTACTTC
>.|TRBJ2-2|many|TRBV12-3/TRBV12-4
CASSLAKNTGELFF
TGTGCCAGCAGTCTAGCAAAGAACACCGGGGAGCTGTTTTTT
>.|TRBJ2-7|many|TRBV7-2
CASSNNRAAYEQYF
TGTGCCAGCAGTAATAACAGGGCCGCCTACGAGCAGTACTTC
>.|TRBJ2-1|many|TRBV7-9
CASSRLGISYNEQFF
TGTGCCAGCAGTCGACTAGGGATCTCCTACAATGAGCAGTTCTTC
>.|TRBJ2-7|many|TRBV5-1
CASSLTPTTYEQYF
TGCGCCAGCAGCTTGACCCCGACAACCTACGAGCAGTACTTC
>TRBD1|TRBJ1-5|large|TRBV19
CASSITGGTQPQHF
TGTGCCAGTAGTATCACAGGGGGCACGCAGCCCCAGCATTTT
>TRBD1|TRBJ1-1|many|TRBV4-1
CASSQRTGGPTEAFF
TGCGCCAGCAGCCAAAGAACAGGGGGCCCCACTGAAGCTTTCTTT
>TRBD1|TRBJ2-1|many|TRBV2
CASSEATGGNEQFF
TGTGCCAGCAGTGAAGCCACAGGGGGCAATGAGCAGTTCTTC
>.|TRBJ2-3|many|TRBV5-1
CASSWGEGHTDTQYF
TGCGCCAGCAGCTGGGGCGAGGGACACACAGATACGCAGTATTTT
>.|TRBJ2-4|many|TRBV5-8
CASSLVDPAWDF
TGTGCCAGCAGCTTGGTAGATCCGGCTTGGGACTTC
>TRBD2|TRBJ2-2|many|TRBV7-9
CASSQATSGRETGELFF
TGTGCCAGCAGCCAAGCTACTAGCGGGAGGGAAACCGGGGAGCTGTTTTTT
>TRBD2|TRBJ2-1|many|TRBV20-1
CSADPGTSGYNEQFF
TGCAGTGCTGACCCCGGGACTAGCGGTTACAATGAGCAGTTCTTC
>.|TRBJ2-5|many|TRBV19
CASSIGRESADRKGLTETQYF
TGTGCCAGTAGTATAGGCAGGGAATCAGCCGACCGAAAGGGTCTCACGGAGACCCAGTACTTC
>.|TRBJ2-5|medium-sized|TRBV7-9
CASSLFGTRETQYF
TGTGCCAGCAGCCTATTCGGGACCCGGGAGACCCAGTACTTC